This T cell receptor (beta chain) was recorded in a study of cytomegalovirus exposure and HLA in healthy donors. Across the whole study: A prior study identified some 100 million unique TCR beta sequences from roughly 170 million T cells.

The V end lost 0 bases, the J end lost 7 bases, and 3 bases lay between the germline ends. The V gene's germline CDR1 is ENHRY and CDR2 SYGVKD. The CDR3 runs 12 residues. The study ran its PCR with 60 Vbeta and 13 Jbeta primers. Profiling relied on immunoSEQ multiplex PCR, and the TCRdb table lists in-frame clones only, not all of them. The sample contains about 190,000 clones, about four fifths of which appear only once. In regard to this clone: Antigen: not known.

Findings and limits, study-wide: Approximately 17,000 TCR beta sequences were associated with HLA alleles at 0.05 false discovery rate in a later analysis. Later analysis showed most CMV-associated TCR beta chains appearing HLA-restricted. Later on, an analysis found that several of the most significant clusters appeared to be linked to common viral pathogens, which included parvovirus B19.

The specimen was PBMCs. The clonotype was recovered from a man aged 18-30 years in good health and CMV-seronegative. This sequence joins TRBV10-3 and TRBJ2-2, with D hard to call. The DNA of the CDR3 is TGTGCCATCAGTGAGTCCGGCGGGGAGCTGTTTTTT. Amino acid sequence: CAISESGGELFF.